What follows are 15 T cell receptor beta chains derived from one specimen sequenced in a study of cytomegalovirus exposure and HLA in healthy donors. The PCR was carried out with 60 Vbeta primers and 13 Jbeta primers. Sequenced by immunoSEQ multiplex PCR; TCRdb stores in-frame clones only, minus some. Among around 130,000 clones listed, around three quarters were seen once. Sequencing was performed on PBMCs. The receptors stem from a man between 18 and 35 years old in good health and CMV-seronegative.

The V gene is TRBV29-1, the J gene TRBJ2-3; TRBD1 matches at 11 bases. The V gene's germline CDR1 is SQVTM and CDR2 ANQGSEA. This CDR3 contains 14 residues. J lost 4 bases, V lost 7 bases, and 7 bases had no gene match. The CDR3 region is CSATGTGGADTQYF. CDR3 nucleotides: TGCAGCGCGACCGGGACAGGGGGGGCAGATACGCAGTATTTT.

The J gene is TRBJ2-5, the V gene TRBV30; D remains ambiguous. From germline, CDR1 is GTSNPN and CDR2 SVGIG (reference sequence). V was clipped by 0 bases and J by 1 base, with 6 bases between them. The CDR3 spans 13 residues. CDR3 in DNA: TGTGCCTGGAGTGTACTTGGCCAAGAGACCCAGTACTTC. This gives the protein CAWSVLGQETQYF.

J is TRBJ2-5 and V is TRBV28; 11 nucleotides align to TRBD2. Germline V gene data show CDR1 as MDHEN and CDR2 as SYDVKM. With 10 bases clipped from V and 1 base from J, the junction kept 2 bases outside the gene matches. The CDR3 runs 13 residues. The CDR3: CAIGTSGQETQYF. The CDR3 coding sequence is TGTGCCATAGGGACTAGCGGCCAAGAGACCCAGTACTTC.

V and J are TRBV28 and TRBJ1-1, with 7 bases fitting TRBD1. The germline V gene has CDR1 MDHEN and CDR2 SYDVKM. V lost 6 bases, J lost 8 bases, and 9 bases stayed unmatched. CDR3 length equals 13 residues. The CDR3 reads CASRPGQIAEAFF. The CDR3 DNA follows: TGTGCCAGCAGGCCGGGACAGATAGCCGAAGCTTTCTTT. Variable domain in full (rest from reference TRBV28 and TRBJ1-1): DVKVTQSSRYLVKRTGEKVFLECVQDMDHENMFWYRQDPGLGLRLIYFSYDVKMKEKGDIPEGYSVSREKKERFSLILESASTNQTSMYLCASRPGQIAEAFFGQGTRLTVV.

The chain has TRBV4-1 and TRBJ1-5; D might be TRBD1 (5 bases). The CDR3 extends over 17 amino acids. CDR1 is MGHRA, CDR2 YSYEKL, per germline. The V end lost 1 base, the J end lost 5 bases, and 18 bases lay between the germline ends. The CDR3 is CASSQAPQDWVYQPQHF. The CDR3 DNA follows: TGCGCCAGCAGCCAAGCGCCACAGGATTGGGTTTATCAGCCCCAGCATTTT.

This CDR3 reads CASSRSVDGNYGYTF. Written as DNA, the CDR3 is TGTGCCAGTAGCCGGAGCGTTGACGGGAACTATGGCTACACCTTC. The chain couples TRBV19 to TRBJ1-2; D remains ambiguous. The germline V and J ends were trimmed by 6 bases and 2 bases, with 16 bases remaining between them. Germline CDR1 is LNHDA and CDR2 is SQIVND (reference sequence). The CDR3 extends over 15 amino acids.

V gene TRBV5-4 combines with J gene TRBJ2-1; TRBD2 matches 7 bases. The CDR3 covers 15 residues. CDR1 is SGHNT and CDR2 is YYREEE in the germline V gene (reference sequence). V was pared by 7 bases and J by 2 bases, with 9 bases of the junction left unmatched. This chain's CDR3 is CASGIAGGTYNEQFF. CDR3 nucleotide sequence: TGTGCCAGCGGCATAGCGGGCGGAACCTACAATGAGCAGTTCTTC.

The chain uses TRBV4-3 and TRBJ1-1; D remains unclear. Germline V gene sequence: CDR1 LGHNA, CDR2 YSLEER. V gave up 0 bases and J gave up 5 bases, with 13 bases separating them. The CDR3 length is 15 residues. DNA of the CDR3: TGCGCCAGCAGCCAAGAATCAGAATCGTGGACTGAAGCTTTCTTT. Its protein product is CASSQESESWTEAFF.

The chain has TRBV19 and TRBJ1-2; no firm D call. This CDR3 has 14 amino acids. Trimming stripped 3 bases from V and 5 bases from J, with 13 bases between. From germline, CDR1 is LNHDA and CDR2 SQIVND (reference sequence). CDR3 sequence reads: CASSISLSPYGYTF. CDR3 DNA sequence: TGTGCCAGTAGTATCTCCCTCAGTCCTTATGGCTACACCTTC.

The V and J genes are TRBV6-1 and TRBJ2-2; a possible D gene is TRBD2 (5 bases). Germline V lookup: CDR1 MNHNS, CDR2 SASEGT. V was shortened by 3 bases and J by 0 bases, with 11 bases between the two germline ends. This CDR3 region has 16 residues. The CDR3, as DNA: TGTGCCAGCAGTGATCGGGGTAGATCGAACACCGGGGAGCTGTTTTTT. It encodes CASSDRGRSNTGELFF.

This clone has only a few counts. The chain joins TRBV30 to TRBJ2-3; D perhaps matches TRBD2 (5 bases). The V gene's germline CDR1 is GTSNPN and CDR2 SVGIG (reference sequence). V was shortened by 2 bases and J by 4 bases, with 10 bases between the two germline ends. This CDR3 spans 13 amino acids. CDR3 protein: CAWSRRRADTQYF. CDR3 nucleotide sequence: TGTGCCTGGAGTCGCAGGCGGGCAGATACGCAGTATTTT.

V is TRBV7-9 and J is TRBJ1-2; tentatively, D is TRBD1 (6 bases). CDR1 and CDR2 (germline): SEHNR, FQNEAQ (reference sequence). Trimming pared 2 bases from V and 6 bases from J, leaving 19 bases between. The CDR3 totals 16 residues. The CDR3, as DNA: TGTGCCAGCAGCTTATCGCCTCCCTCCCGGACAGATGGCTACACCTTC. This gives the protein CASSLSPPSRTDGYTF.

The rearrangement uses TRBV11-2 and TRBJ1-4; no definite D call. V lost 2 bases and J lost 7, with 11 bases in between. The CDR3 loop spans 14 amino acids. Germline V gene data show CDR1 as SGHAT and CDR2 as FQNNGV. DNA of the CDR3: TGTGCCAGCAGCTTAATCGCGGCGGGTGAAAAACTGTTTTTT. It codes for CASSLIAAGEKLFF.

V gene TRBV4-2 combines with J gene TRBJ2-7; D possibly corresponds to TRBD1 (5 bases). This CDR3 is 14 amino acids long. V lost 4 bases, J lost 3 bases, and 13 bases lay in between. From germline, CDR1 is LGHNA and CDR2 YNFKEQ. The DNA for the CDR3 is TGTGCCAGCAGCCCGGACAAGGGTGGCTACGAGCAGTACTTC. Residues: CASSPDKGGYEQYF.

The chain carries TRBV6-5 and TRBJ1-3; TRBD1 matches at 7 bases. CDR1 MNHEY and CDR2 SVGAGI come from the germline V gene. Unmatched junction bases numbered 3, after V lost 2 bases and J lost 2 bases. This CDR3 is 15 amino acids long. The CDR3 bases are TGTGCCAGCAGTTACGGCAGGGGGACTGGAAACACCATATATTTT. This sequence encodes CASSYGRGTGNTIYF.